This T cell receptor beta chain was sequenced in a study of T cell changes during pregnancy in multiple sclerosis. Data came from immunoSEQ multiplex PCR; TCRdb stores just in-frame clones and leaves some out. The table shows 70,000 to 95,000 clones, with 90% to 95% occurring only once. This CDR3 is built from 15 residues. Per germline, CDR1 SGHNT and CDR2 YYREEE (reference sequence). Trimming cost V 1 base and J 3 bases; bases outside gene matches: 7. This specimen consisted of peripheral blood, obtained in the first trimester of pregnancy. The rearrangement uses TRBV5-4 and TRBJ2-7; 7 bases fit TRBD1. This TCR was recovered from a female donor with multiple sclerosis, enrolled in a pregnancy study. The CDR3 sequence: CASSLTTGSDYEQYF. CDR3 nucleotide sequence: TGTGCCAGCAGCTTGACGACAGGGTCCGACTACGAGCAGTACTTC.